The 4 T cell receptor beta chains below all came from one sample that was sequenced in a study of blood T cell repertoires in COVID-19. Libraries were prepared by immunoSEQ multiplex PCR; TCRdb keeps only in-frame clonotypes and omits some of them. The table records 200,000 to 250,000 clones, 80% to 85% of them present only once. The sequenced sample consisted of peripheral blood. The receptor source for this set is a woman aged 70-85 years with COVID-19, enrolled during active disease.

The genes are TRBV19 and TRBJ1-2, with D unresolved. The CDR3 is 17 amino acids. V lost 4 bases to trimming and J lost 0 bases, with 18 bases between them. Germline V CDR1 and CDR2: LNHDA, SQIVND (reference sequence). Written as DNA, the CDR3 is TGTGCCAGTAGTAACACCGGGGTACTAAACACTAACTATGGCTACACCTTC. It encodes CASSNTGVLNTNYGYTF.

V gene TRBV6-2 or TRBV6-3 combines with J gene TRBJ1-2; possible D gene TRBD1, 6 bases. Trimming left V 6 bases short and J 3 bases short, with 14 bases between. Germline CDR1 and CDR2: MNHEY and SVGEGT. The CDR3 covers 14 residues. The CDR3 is CASSYGQRDYGYTF. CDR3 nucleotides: TGTGCCAGCAGCTATGGACAGCGCGACTATGGCTACACCTTC.

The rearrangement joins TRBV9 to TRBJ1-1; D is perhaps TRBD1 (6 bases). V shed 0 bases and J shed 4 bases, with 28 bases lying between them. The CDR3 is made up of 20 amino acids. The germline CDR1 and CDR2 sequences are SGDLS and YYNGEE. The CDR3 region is CASSVAPSHPGGFLGTEAFF. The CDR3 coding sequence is TGTGCCAGCAGCGTAGCCCCGTCCCATCCGGGGGGCTTCCTGGGCACTGAAGCTTTCTTT.

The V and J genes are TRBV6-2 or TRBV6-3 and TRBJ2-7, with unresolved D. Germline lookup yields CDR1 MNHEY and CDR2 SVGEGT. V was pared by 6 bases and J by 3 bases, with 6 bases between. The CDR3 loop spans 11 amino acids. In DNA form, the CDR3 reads TGTGCCAGCAGCCCCCGCTACGAGCAGTACTTC. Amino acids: CASSPRYEQYF.